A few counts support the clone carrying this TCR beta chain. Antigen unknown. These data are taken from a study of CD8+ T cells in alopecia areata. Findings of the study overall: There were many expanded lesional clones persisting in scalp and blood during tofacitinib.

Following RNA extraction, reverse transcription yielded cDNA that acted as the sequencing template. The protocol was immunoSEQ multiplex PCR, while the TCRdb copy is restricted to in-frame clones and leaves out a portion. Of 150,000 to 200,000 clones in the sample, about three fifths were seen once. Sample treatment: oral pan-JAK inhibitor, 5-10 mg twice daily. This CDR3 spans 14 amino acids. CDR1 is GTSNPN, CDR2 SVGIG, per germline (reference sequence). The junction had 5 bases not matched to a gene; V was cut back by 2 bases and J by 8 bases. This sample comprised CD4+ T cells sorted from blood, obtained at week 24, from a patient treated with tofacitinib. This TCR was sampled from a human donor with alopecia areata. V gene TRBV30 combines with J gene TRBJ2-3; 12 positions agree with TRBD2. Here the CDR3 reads CAWSPQLAGGTQYF. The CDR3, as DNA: TGTGCCTGGAGTCCCCAACTAGCGGGGGGTACGCAGTATTTT.